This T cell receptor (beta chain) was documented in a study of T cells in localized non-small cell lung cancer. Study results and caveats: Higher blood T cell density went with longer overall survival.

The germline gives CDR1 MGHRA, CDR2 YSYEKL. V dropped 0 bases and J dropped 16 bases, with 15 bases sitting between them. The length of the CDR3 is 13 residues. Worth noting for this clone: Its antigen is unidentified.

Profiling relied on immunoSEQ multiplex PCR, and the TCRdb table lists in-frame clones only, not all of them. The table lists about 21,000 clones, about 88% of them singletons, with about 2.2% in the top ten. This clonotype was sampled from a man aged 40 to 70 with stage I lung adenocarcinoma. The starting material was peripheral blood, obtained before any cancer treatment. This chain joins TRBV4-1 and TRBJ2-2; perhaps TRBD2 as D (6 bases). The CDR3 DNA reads TGCGCCAGCAGCCAAGAAGAGGGCGGGGCCCCGTTTTTT. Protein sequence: CASSQEEGGAPFF.